This T cell receptor (beta chain) stems from a study of healthy donors' naive CD4 and CD8 T cells. General study results and limits: Alpha and beta chains were sequenced in bulk without pairing. CDR3 charge plus V and J genes appeared to account for approximately 12% of CD4/CD8 variance. Most V and J genes were reportedly biased between naive CD4+ and CD8+ cells.

A linear amplification protocol produced the TCR libraries from 500 ng of total RNA. In the source study's methods: From several healthy donors, fewer than 80,000 rearranged TCR alpha transcripts were sequenced. One entry per CDR3 protein results from TCRdb running MiXCR on the reads. For this entry, the V and J calls and clone size follow TCRdb and not the study's own pipeline. The repertoire consists of 150,000 to 200,000 distinct CDR3 sequences, with 65% to 75% occurring once and the leading ten covering 2% to 2.5%. CDR1 and CDR2 from the germline V gene are ENHRY and SYGVKD. CDR3 length: 14 residues. V was shortened by 8 bases and J by 0 bases, with 11 bases between the two germline ends. Regarding this clonotype: Its antigen is unknown.

The chain couples TRBV10-3 to TRBJ1-3; D ambiguous. The sample comprised naive CD4+ and CD8+ T cells sorted from blood, pooled from several donors. This receptor was obtained from a pool of human donors in good health; the sample pools cells from several healthy donors. CDR3 amino acids: CAIASIDSGNTIYF. Here the CDR3 DNA reads TGTGCCATCGCAAGTATAGACTCTGGAAACACCATATATTTT.